These 8 T cell receptor beta chains originate from one sample sequenced in a study of blood T cell repertoires in COVID-19. Generated by immunoSEQ multiplex PCR, the TCRdb table keeps only in-frame clones and is missing some. Of over 150,000 clones detected, 90% appear once; the ten largest clones hold around 0.53%. The sequenced sample was peripheral blood. The receptor source for this set is a man aged 45-65 years with acute or convalescent COVID-19.

The DNA of the CDR3 is TGTGCCAGCAGCTCGGACAGGGATAATCAGCCCCAGCATTTT. It is translated as CASSSDRDNQPQHF. The chain has TRBV7-2 and TRBJ1-5; 8 positions match TRBD1. Trimming at V came to 4 bases and at J to 4 bases, leaving 3 bases not matched to a gene. The CDR3 loop spans 14 amino acids. Per germline, CDR1 SGHTA and CDR2 FQGNSA.

V is TRBV19 and J is TRBJ2-2; 11 bases match TRBD2. CDR3 size: 14 residues. Germline V lookup: CDR1 LNHDA, CDR2 SQIVND (reference sequence). V lost 6 bases, J lost 6 bases, and 3 bases stayed unmatched. The CDR3 is CASSHSGRAGELFF. CDR3 bases: TGTGCCAGTAGCCATAGCGGGAGGGCCGGGGAGCTGTTTTTT.

The genes are TRBV18 and TRBJ2-2; TRBD1 matches at 11 bases. CDR1 is KGHSH, CDR2 LQKENI, per germline. The junction had 5 bases not matched to a gene; V was cut back by 3 bases and J by 5 bases. This CDR3 has 16 amino acids. The CDR3 loop is CASSPWTGGDTGELFF. Written as DNA, the CDR3 is TGTGCCAGCTCACCTTGGACAGGGGGCGATACCGGGGAGCTGTTTTTT.

Only one count was recorded for this clone. The chain carries TRBV29-1 and TRBJ2-1; D is unclear. Germline V gives CDR1 SQVTM, CDR2 ANQGSEA. Trimming removed 4 bases at V and 7 bases at J, with 14 bases between. The CDR3 spans 13 residues. The CDR3 DNA follows: TGCAGCGTTGCTAATTCGTTGGTAAATGAGCAGTTCTTC. It codes for CSVANSLVNEQFF.

The chain links TRBV10-3 to TRBJ1-4; 10 positions match TRBD1. This CDR3 has 13 amino acids. J gave up 6 bases and V 8 bases, and 3 bases lay outside the gene matches. Germline V gene sequence: CDR1 ENHRY, CDR2 SYGVKD. This chain's CDR3 is CAIRDRGDEKLFF. CDR3 DNA sequence: TGTGCCATCCGGGACAGGGGAGATGAAAAACTGTTTTTT.

This clone showed up just once. The chain couples TRBV4-1 to TRBJ2-4; D is unclear. The germline V gene has CDR1 MGHRA and CDR2 YSYEKL. The CDR3 totals 15 residues. Trimming took off 0 bases at V and 9 bases at J, with 15 bases between the two ends. The CDR3 DNA reads as TGCGCCAGCAGCCAAGATACCTCGGGTTCGGGCATTCAGTACTTC. Amino acids: CASSQDTSGSGIQYF.

The V call is TRBV4-3, the J call TRBJ2-1, with 8 bases identical to TRBD2. The ends lost 4 bases at V and 5 bases at J; junction bases unmatched: 7. The CDR3 has 15 amino acids. The V gene's germline CDR1 is LGHNA and CDR2 YSLEER. The CDR3 sequence: CASSLGGAKHNEQFF. In DNA form, the CDR3 reads TGCGCCAGCAGCCTCGGGGGGGCCAAGCACAATGAGCAGTTCTTC.

This sequence joins TRBV28 and TRBJ2-7; 7 positions agree with TRBD1. The ends lost 3 bases at V and 7 bases at J; junction bases unmatched: 18. CDR1 and CDR2 (germline): MDHEN, SYDVKM. This CDR3 region has 17 residues. The CDR3 region is CASSFGTSTGPSSEQYV. The CDR3, as DNA: TGTGCCAGCAGTTTTGGGACCTCGACAGGGCCCTCCTCGGAGCAGTACGTC.